The 4 T cell receptor beta chains given below trace back to one sample, sequenced in a study of shared clonotypes between healthy human individuals. Using immunoSEQ multiplex PCR, the repertoire was profiled, and TCRdb retains in-frame clones only, with some absent. The data show some 1,400,000 clones, roughly 96% seen once. The sequencing input was naive CD4+ T cells sorted from blood. The subset here: CD45RA+ positively selected. These receptors originate from a man aged 25-45 years in good health.

The J gene is TRBJ2-3, the V gene TRBV19, with 10 bases identical to TRBD2. Germline trimming cut 4 bases from V and 1 base from J; bases unmatched to any gene: 2. Germline lookup yields CDR1 LNHDA and CDR2 SQIVND (reference sequence). The CDR3 spans 15 residues. This chain's CDR3 is CASSKLAGRTDTQYF. CDR3 bases: TGTGCCAGTAGTAAACTAGCGGGGCGCACAGATACGCAGTATTTT.

The rearrangement uses TRBV5-1 and TRBJ2-7, with D possibly being TRBD2 (6 bases). The CDR3 extends over 15 amino acids. V dropped 4 bases and J dropped 0 bases, with 14 bases sitting between them. Germline V CDR1 and CDR2: SGHRS, YFSETQ. CDR3 sequence: CASSPGVVRSYEQYF. DNA of the CDR3: TGCGCCAGCAGCCCGGGGGTGGTACGCTCCTACGAGCAGTACTTC. Looking up the rest from reference TRBV5-1 and TRBJ2-7 gives the full variable domain: KAGVTQTPRYLIKTRGQQVTLSCSPISGHRSVSWYQQTPGQGLQFLFEYFSETQRNKGNFPGRFSGRQFSNSRSEMNVSTLELGDSALYLCASSPGVVRSYEQYFGPGTRLTVT.

This clone is a singleton in its sample. The chain links TRBV5-5 to TRBJ1-1; perhaps TRBD1 as D (5 bases). The CDR3 extends over 13 amino acids. Trimming took 4 bases from V and 1 from J, leaving 8 bases between them. Germline assignment: CDR1 SGHKS and CDR2 YYEKEE (reference sequence). As DNA, the CDR3 is TGTGCCAGCAGCCCCCAGGGGAACACTGAAGCTTTCTTT. As protein: CASSPQGNTEAFF.

This chain uses TRBV5-4 with TRBJ1-1; a weak D match, TRBD1 (6 bases). Trimming removed 4 bases from V and 1 base from J, with 11 bases in between. CDR1 and CDR2 from the germline V gene are SGHNT and YYREEE (reference sequence). The CDR3 runs 14 residues. The CDR3 here is CASSGGTRNTEAFF. As DNA, the CDR3 is TGTGCCAGCAGCGGGGGGACACGGAACACTGAAGCTTTCTTT.